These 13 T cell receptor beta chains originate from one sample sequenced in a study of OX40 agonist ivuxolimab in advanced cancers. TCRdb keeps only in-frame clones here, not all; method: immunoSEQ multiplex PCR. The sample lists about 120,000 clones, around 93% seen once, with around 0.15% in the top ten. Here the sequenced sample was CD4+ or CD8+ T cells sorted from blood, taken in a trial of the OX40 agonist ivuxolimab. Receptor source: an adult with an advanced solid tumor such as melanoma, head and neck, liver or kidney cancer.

CDR3 sequence (DNA): TGTGCCAGCTCACACCGGGGCACAGATACGCAGTATTTT. The encoded protein is CASSHRGTDTQYF. V gene TRBV18 combines with J gene TRBJ2-3; D gene unclear. Germline assignment: CDR1 KGHSH and CDR2 LQKENI. The length of the CDR3 is 13 residues. V lost 4 bases and J 1 base, leaving 6 bases between the germline ends. Full variable domain (outside the CDR3, taken from reference TRBV18 and TRBJ2-3): NAGVMQNPRHLVRRRGQEARLRCSPMKGHSHVYWYRQLPEEGLKFMVYLQKENIIDESGMPKERFSAEFPKEGPSILRIQQVVRGDSAAYFCASSHRGTDTQYFGPGTRLTVL.

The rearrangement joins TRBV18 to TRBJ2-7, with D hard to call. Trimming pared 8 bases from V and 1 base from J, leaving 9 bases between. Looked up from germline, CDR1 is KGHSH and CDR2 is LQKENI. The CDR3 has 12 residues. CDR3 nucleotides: TGTGCCAGCACCTCCGGGTCCTACGAGCAGTACTTC. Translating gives CASTSGSYEQYF. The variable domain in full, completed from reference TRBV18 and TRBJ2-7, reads NAGVMQNPRHLVRRRGQEARLRCSPMKGHSHVYWYRQLPEEGLKFMVYLQKENIIDESGMPKERFSAEFPKEGPSILRIQQVVRGDSAAYFCASTSGSYEQYFGPGTRLTVT.

The CDR3 sequence: CASSDRGRTNEKLFF. The CDR3 DNA reads as TGTGCCAGCAGTGACAGGGGGCGAACTAATGAAAAACTGTTTTTT. The rearrangement joins TRBV5-4 to TRBJ1-4; 10 bases match TRBD1. Germline V lookup: CDR1 SGHNT, CDR2 YYREEE (reference sequence). There are 15 residues in the CDR3. J was trimmed by 1 base and V by 5 bases; bases with no gene match: 2.

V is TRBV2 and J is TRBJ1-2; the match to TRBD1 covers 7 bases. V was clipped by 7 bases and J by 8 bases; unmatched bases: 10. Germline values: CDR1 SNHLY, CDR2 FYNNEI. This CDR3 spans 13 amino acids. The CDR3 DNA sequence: TGTGCCAGCATCAGGACAGGAACTTACGGCTACACCTTC. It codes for CASIRTGTYGYTF.

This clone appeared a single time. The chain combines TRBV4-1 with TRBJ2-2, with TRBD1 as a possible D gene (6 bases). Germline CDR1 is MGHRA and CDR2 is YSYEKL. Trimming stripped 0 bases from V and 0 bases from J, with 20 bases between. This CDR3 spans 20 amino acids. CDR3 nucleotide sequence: TGCGCCAGCAGCCAAGATATGGGGGCCGTCGGAGTTACGAACACCGGGGAGCTGTTTTTT. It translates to CASSQDMGAVGVTNTGELFF.

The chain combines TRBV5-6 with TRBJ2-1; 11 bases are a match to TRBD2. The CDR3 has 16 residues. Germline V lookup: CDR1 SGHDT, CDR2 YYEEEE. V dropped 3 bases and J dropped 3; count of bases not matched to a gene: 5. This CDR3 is CASSYTGTSGYNEQFF. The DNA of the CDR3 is TGTGCCAGCAGCTACACCGGGACTAGCGGCTACAATGAGCAGTTCTTC.

The CDR3 loop is CASSLAGTSGVYYEQYF. The CDR3 DNA reads TGTGCCAGCAGCTTAGCAGGGACTAGCGGGGTTTACTACGAGCAGTACTTC. The chain carries TRBV7-2 and TRBJ2-7; TRBD2 aligns across 13 bases. After removal of 0 bases from V and 3 bases from J, the junction contained 5 bases not matched to a gene. This CDR3 has 17 amino acids. Germline V gene data show CDR1 as SGHTA and CDR2 as FQGNSA.

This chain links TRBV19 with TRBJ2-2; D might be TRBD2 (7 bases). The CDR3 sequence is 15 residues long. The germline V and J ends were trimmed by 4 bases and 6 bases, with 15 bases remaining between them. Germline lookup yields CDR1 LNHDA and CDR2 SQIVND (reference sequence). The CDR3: CASSTQGGVPGELFF. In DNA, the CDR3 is TGTGCCAGTAGTACACAGGGAGGGGTCCCCGGGGAGCTGTTTTTT.

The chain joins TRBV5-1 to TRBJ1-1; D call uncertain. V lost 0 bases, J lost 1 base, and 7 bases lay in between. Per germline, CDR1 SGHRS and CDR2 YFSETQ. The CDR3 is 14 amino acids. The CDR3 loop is CASSLGGANTEAFF. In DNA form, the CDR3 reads TGCGCCAGCAGCTTGGGAGGCGCGAACACTGAAGCTTTCTTT. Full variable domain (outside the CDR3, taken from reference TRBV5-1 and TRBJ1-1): KAGVTQTPRYLIKTRGQQVTLSCSPISGHRSVSWYQQTPGQGLQFLFEYFSETQRNKGNFPGRFSGRQFSNSRSEMNVSTLELGDSALYLCASSLGGANTEAFFGQGTRLTVV.

The DNA for the CDR3 is TGCGCCAGCAGCCATAATCGGGGCATTCCTAGCTACACCTTC. This translates into CASSHNRGIPSYTF. The chain employs TRBV4-3 and TRBJ1-2; D is perhaps TRBD1 (5 bases). From germline, CDR1 is LGHNA and CDR2 YSLEER. The CDR3 is made up of 14 amino acids. V lost 3 bases and J lost 9, with 17 bases in between.

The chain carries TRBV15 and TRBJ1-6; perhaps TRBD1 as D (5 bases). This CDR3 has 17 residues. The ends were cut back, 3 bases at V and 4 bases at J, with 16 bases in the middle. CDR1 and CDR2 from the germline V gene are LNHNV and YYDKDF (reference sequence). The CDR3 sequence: CATSSTAGLGYNSPLHF. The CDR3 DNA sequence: TGTGCCACCAGCAGTACAGCGGGGCTGGGATATAATTCACCCCTCCACTTT.

The CDR3 region is CASSPRGLAANEQFF. The CDR3 DNA reads as TGTGCCAGCTCACCACGGGGACTAGCGGCAAACGAGCAGTTCTTC. This chain connects TRBV18 to TRBJ2-1, with 11 bases lining up with TRBD2. Germline V gives CDR1 KGHSH, CDR2 LQKENI. The trim removed 1 base at V and 10 bases at J, leaving 6 bases unmatched. The CDR3 consists of 15 residues.

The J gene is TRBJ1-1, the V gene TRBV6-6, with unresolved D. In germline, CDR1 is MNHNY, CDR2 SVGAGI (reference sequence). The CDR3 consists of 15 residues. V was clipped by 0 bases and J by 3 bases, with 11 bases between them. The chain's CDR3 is CASSYSGGMYTEAFF. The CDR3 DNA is TGTGCCAGCAGTTACTCGGGAGGAATGTACACTGAAGCTTTCTTT.